This entry features one T cell receptor beta chain sequence. This receptor's antigen is unknown. No base qualities exist here, and no much larger clone lies one base off it. This specimen comes from a study of cytomegalovirus exposure and HLA in healthy donors (dated by TCRdb to 2017 to 2019). Notes on the research overall: In an earlier analysis of around 540 of the donors, under 300 Gb of sequence data and about 110 million unique TCR beta sequences from about 179 million T cells were reported. Four to six DR-DQ haplotypes were handled as single units for association and clustering, since linkage in the cohort was strong. Along with the approximately 700-subject first cohort, a separate validation cohort of around 120 different subjects was used. To predict cytomegalovirus infection status, the study brought together high-throughput TCR immunosequencing, statistical association of individual TCRs with disease status, and machine learning. The study profiled the T cell repertoires of 666 subjects by immunosequencing and related them to cytomegalovirus serostatus. Across around 400 genotyped donors of the cohort, an average of roughly 250,000 unique TCR beta nucleotide sequences per donor were sequenced, and approximately 19% of those sequences were non-productive. HLA typing covered class I and class II loci at four-digit resolution. Of the 300 to 450 genotyped donors, approximately 80% were placed in the genetic ancestry cluster associated with self-reported Caucasian donors. An early release that covered 640 HLA-typed donors contained 250 to 350 gigabases of sequencing data and 85 million to 100 million unique TCR sequences. The study aimed to test whether cataloging public T cell receptors could reveal signatures of past pathogen exposure. A later analysis re-analyzed previously published TCR beta repertoires from roughly 600 donors and added high-resolution HLA genotyping to study TCR occurrence patterns. In a later genetic analysis, genome-wide SNP genotypes for about three fifths of the roughly 670 donors were used, and that subset was treated as a discovery cohort. Every discovery cohort repertoire had been produced on one sequencing platform. An earlier analysis of some 600 of the donors applied high-throughput TCR beta sequencing to assess whether each TCR beta V gene segment acted as functional or pseudogenic. Donor age, sex, ethnicity and CMV serostatus were compiled alongside the repertoire data. Typing coverage varied by locus: 629-630 donors for A, B, C, DRB1 and DQB1; approximately 520 for DQA1; about 570 for DPA1; more than 450 for DPB1. Rather than drawing on any new phenotypic data, the later analysis identified candidate immune exposures from TCR beta sequences and the way those sequences occurred across donors.

Trimmed from V: 4 bases; trimmed from J: 7 bases; junction bases lacking a gene match: 10. CDR1 and CDR2, per the germline V gene (reference sequence), are LNHNV and YYDKDF. The CDR3 contains 17 residues, cysteine and phenylalanine counted. The retained sequence is limited to the CDR3, 51 bases, with the frame set at the first base. The research as a whole found: Only TCR beta chains were sequenced in this cohort, and the absence of alpha or paired-chain data limited detectable features. In a later genetic analysis, a missense DCLRE1C variant was associated with V-gene and J-gene trimming of TCR beta chains, and the association was replicated in an independent cohort. According to the authors, the approach could potentially be generalized to other disease states and immunological phenotypes. Correlated functional status among segregating V segments might be attributable to linkage disequilibrium, but an unknown experimental factor could not be ruled out. While some public TCRs were present in many individuals, most TCR sequences turned up only very rarely across donors. Because some donors lacked HLA typing at each locus, the association tests relied only on the typed subset. A further reported finding was that TCR beta sequences accurately predicted the HLA-A and HLA-B alleles for most subjects in the first cohort. In a later analysis, the rate of TCR association differed among HLA loci, with DRB1 alleles having the most associated TCRs and HLA-C alleles having the fewest. A later analysis found that HLA-associated TCR beta chains were more clonally expanded and had lower generation probabilities than equally common non-associated chains. In vitro tests confirmed that three of the cytomegalovirus-associated TCR beta chains recognize cytomegalovirus antigens. Some IMGT-functional V segments, including TRBV6-2 and TRBV6-3, could not be distinguished by the 87-base-pair reads and were therefore excluded. In a later analysis, most CMV-associated TCR beta chains were found to appear HLA-restricted, with HLA associations seemingly driven largely by CMV exposure. The study gave a list of under 200 TCR beta chains associated with cytomegalovirus. Several of the top co-occurrence clusters appeared to be linked to parvovirus B19, influenza, CMV and Epstein-Barr virus, according to a later analysis. Because counts were too low, seventeen rarely observed V segments, including chromosome 9 orphons, were left out of the earlier analysis of 587 of the donors. Broadly in line with IMGT annotations, most TCR beta V segments showed up in productive rearrangements about 90% or about 30% of the time in an earlier analysis of around 550 of the donors. At a false discovery rate of 0.05, a later analysis linked 16,951 TCR beta sequences to specific HLA alleles. Sequencing depth was assumed to be roughly uniform across donors in the presence/absence analyses, though that assumption may not hold. Cytomegalovirus status was reported to be diagnosed by the classifier with high specificity and sensitivity in both the original and validation cohorts. The only immune exposure information available for the cohort was CMV serostatus. The sequencing pipeline was judged likely to have produced a cluster of highly shared sequence variants as a technical artifact. In a later genetic analysis, fewer N-insertions in productive TCRs were reported among donors in an Asian-associated ancestry cluster than the roughly 700-donor mean. When HLA alleles, especially DR and DQ, strongly co-occurred, TCR associations were difficult to assign to individual alleles.

Receptors were amplified or captured by the immunoSEQ multiplex PCR assay. The multiplex PCR relied on a mix of 60 forward primers for TCR Vbeta segments and 13 reverse primers for TCR Jbeta segments. The CDR3 region of rearranged TCR beta genes was amplified from genomic DNA by a multiplex PCR assay. The amplified TCR beta libraries were sequenced on the Illumina HiSeq System as 87-base-pair reads. As for how the authors treated the data: A later analysis counted about 82 million unique TCR beta chains across the 550 to 800 repertoires, and 10 million to 12 million of these chains were shared by at least two donors. To remove PCR and sequencing errors, raw reads were error-corrected and collapsed into unique sequences using a nearest-neighbor algorithm that merged closely related sequences. V, D and J gene segments were assigned by aligning CDR3 sequences to IMGT reference sequences. For a sequence to be retained, a match of at least six nucleotides was required to both a V gene segment and a J gene segment. Rearrangements were called productive when the CDR3 lacked stop codons and stayed in frame with V and J; all others were non-productive. CDR3 was defined according to IMGT convention as the region running from the second conserved V-encoded cysteine to the conserved J-encoded phenylalanine. Sequences without an unambiguous match to a single V gene segment were excluded from the earlier analysis of 587 of the donors. An earlier analysis of fewer than 750 of the donors called V segments functional above 56.7% productive rearrangements and segregating when the between-donor standard deviation exceeded 5%. A statistical classification framework was built for diagnosing cytomegalovirus status from the catalog of TCR beta chain sequences. In a later analysis, TCR nucleotide sequences were compared against IMGT/GENE-DB human TR gene sequences so that V and J genes could be assigned. In a later analysis, CDR3 sequences and most-parsimonious VDJ recombination scenarios were assigned using the TCRdist pipeline. A later analysis defined each TCR beta chain by its CDR3 amino acid sequence plus V-gene family, and excluded reads lacking a unique V-gene family. To address suspected cross-contamination and a sequencing artifact, a later analysis removed approximately 600 highly shared, low-generation-probability nucleotide sequences. For each public chain, a later analysis derived a clonal expansion index from normalized ranks of inferred template counts within each repertoire. In a later analysis, generation probabilities were computed using a VDJ recombination model fitted to out-of-frame rearrangements, and the results were checked against IGoR. In a later analysis, TCR-TCR, TCR-HLA and TCR-CMV co-occurrence was scored with hypergeometric tests, and a repertoire-size bias correction was applied to TCR pairs. A later analysis estimated false discovery rates by permuting HLA or CMV assignments 20 times. In a later analysis, co-occurring TCRs were grouped using DBSCAN, and TCRdist sequence similarity was added for clustering within HLA-allele-positive subsets. For co-occurrence clustering, repertoires with fewer than 30,000 or more than 120,000 public chains were excluded, along with roughly 5 repertoires with anomalous nucleotide sharing. The source is immuneACCESS, and TCRdb retained only in-frame sequences with V and J called. Part of the clones is not carried over; for the studies checked, unresolved V genes explain less than half of this, and the remainder is unexplained. For V, J and clone size, that table is used; D and trimming come from the DNA. This sample is represented by roughly 160,000 clones; about 65% of them were singletons. The ten largest clones take up about 2.7% of the sample.

The cohort comprised several hundred healthy bone marrow donors. At the time of sampling, all cohort members were nominally healthy, though unrecorded immune exposures were likely present. The donor tested CMV seronegative, placing the donor among the roughly 340 seronegative members of the cohort. Each donor provided a peripheral blood sample, and peripheral blood mononuclear cells were used for TCR beta sequencing. Genomic DNA was extracted from the blood cell samples with the Qiagen DNeasy Blood Extraction Kit. The sequenced sample consisted of PBMCs. Here the chain combines TRBV15 and TRBJ2-1, with 13 bases matching TRBD2. The sequence was collected from a woman aged 30 to 39 in good health and CMV-seronegative. CDR3 reads: CATSKPGLAGNWNEQFF. Here is the DNA: TGTGCCACCAGCAAACCGGGACTAGCGGGAAATTGGAATGAGCAGTTCTTC.